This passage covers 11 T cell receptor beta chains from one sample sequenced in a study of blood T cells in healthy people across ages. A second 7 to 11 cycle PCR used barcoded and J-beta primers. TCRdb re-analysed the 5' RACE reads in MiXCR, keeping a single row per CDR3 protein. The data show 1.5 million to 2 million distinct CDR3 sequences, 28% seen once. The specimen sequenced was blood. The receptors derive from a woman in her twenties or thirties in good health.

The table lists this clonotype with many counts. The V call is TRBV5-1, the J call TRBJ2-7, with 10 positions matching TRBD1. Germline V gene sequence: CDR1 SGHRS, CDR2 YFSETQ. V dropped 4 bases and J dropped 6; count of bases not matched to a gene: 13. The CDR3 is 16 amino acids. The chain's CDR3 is CASSPRQGAIRGEQYF. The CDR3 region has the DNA TGCGCCAGCAGCCCCAGACAGGGGGCAATTCGTGGCGAGCAGTACTTC.

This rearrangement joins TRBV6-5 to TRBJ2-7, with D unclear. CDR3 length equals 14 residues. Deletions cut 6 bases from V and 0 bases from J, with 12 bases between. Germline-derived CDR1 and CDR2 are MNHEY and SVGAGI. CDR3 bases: TGTGCCAGCAGGCTAGGTTCGGACTCCTACGAGCAGTACTTC. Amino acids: CASRLGSDSYEQYF.

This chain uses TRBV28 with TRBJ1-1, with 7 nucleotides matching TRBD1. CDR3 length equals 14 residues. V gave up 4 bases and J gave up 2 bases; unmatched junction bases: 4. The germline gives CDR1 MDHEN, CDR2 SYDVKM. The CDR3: CASSSTGFNTEAFF. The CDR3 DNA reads TGTGCCAGCAGTTCGACAGGGTTTAACACTGAAGCTTTCTTT.

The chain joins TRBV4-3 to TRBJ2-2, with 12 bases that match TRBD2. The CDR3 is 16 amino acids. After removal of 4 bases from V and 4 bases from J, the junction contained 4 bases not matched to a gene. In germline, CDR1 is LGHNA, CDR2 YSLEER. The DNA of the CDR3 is TGCGCCAGCAGCCCCAGACTAGCGGGAGTCACCGGGGAGCTGTTTTTT. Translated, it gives CASSPRLAGVTGELFF.

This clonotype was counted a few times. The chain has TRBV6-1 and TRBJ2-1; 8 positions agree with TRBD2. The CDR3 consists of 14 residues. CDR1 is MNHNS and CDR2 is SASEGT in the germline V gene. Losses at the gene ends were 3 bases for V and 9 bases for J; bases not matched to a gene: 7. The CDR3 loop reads CASSDTGGLGEQFF. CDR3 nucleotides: TGTGCCAGCAGTGATACGGGGGGGCTTGGTGAGCAGTTCTTC.

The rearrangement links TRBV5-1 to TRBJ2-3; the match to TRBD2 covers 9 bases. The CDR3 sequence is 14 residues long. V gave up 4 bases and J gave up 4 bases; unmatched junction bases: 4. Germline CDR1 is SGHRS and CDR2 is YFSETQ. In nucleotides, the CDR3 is TGCGCCAGCAGCGGCGGGAGGGTTGCAGATACGCAGTATTTT. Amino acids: CASSGGRVADTQYF.

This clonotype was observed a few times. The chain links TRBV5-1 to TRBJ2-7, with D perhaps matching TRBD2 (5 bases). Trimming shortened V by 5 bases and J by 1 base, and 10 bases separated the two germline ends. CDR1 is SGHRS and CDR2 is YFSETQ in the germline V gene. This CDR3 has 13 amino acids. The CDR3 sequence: CASRPGISYEQYF. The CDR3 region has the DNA TGCGCCAGCAGACCCGGGATTTCCTACGAGCAGTACTTC.

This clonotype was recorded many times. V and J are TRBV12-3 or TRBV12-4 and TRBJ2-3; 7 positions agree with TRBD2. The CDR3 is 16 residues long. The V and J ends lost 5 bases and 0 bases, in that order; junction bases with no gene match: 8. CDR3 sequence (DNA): TGTGCCAGCAGTCTTAGACTAGCTTCTAGCACAGATACGCAGTATTTT. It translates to CASSLRLASSTDTQYF.

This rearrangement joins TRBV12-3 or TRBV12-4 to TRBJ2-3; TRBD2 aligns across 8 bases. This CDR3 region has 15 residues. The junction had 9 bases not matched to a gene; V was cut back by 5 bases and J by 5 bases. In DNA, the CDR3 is TGTGCCAGCAGTACCACTAGCGGACTTGTAGATACGCAGTATTTT. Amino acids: CASSTTSGLVDTQYF.

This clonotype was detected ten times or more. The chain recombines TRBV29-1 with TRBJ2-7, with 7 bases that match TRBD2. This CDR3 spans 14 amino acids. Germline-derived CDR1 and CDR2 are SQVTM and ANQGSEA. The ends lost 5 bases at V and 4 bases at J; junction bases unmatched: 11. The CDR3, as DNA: TGCAGCGTTCGGGGAGCGGGAAGATTTTACGAGCAGTACTTC. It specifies CSVRGAGRFYEQYF.

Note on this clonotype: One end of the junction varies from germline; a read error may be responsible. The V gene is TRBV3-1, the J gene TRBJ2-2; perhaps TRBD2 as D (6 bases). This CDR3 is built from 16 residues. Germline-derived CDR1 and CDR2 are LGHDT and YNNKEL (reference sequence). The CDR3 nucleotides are TGTACCAGCAGCCAACTCGGGACTTCGAACACCGGGGAGCTGTTTTTT. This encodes CTSSQLGTSNTGELFF.